This T cell receptor beta chain was observed in a study of blood T cell repertoires in COVID-19. Study in general: T cells, B-cell-depleted T cells, or PBMCs supplied cDNA or gDNA.

The germline V gene encodes CDR1 MGHRA and CDR2 YSYEKL. The CDR3 spans 15 residues. The V end lost 3 bases, the J end lost 7 bases, and 16 bases lay between the germline ends. Generated by immunoSEQ multiplex PCR, the TCRdb table keeps only in-frame clones and is missing some. This table holds some 270,000 clones, around 89% found once. The chain couples TRBV4-1 to TRBJ1-5; possible D gene TRBD1, 5 bases. This receptor was taken from a woman aged 55-69 years with COVID-19, enrolled during active disease. Sequencing was performed on peripheral blood. The chain's CDR3 is CASSHIRRGDQPQHF. In nucleotides, the CDR3 is TGCGCCAGCAGCCACATACGGAGGGGCGACCAGCCCCAGCATTTT.